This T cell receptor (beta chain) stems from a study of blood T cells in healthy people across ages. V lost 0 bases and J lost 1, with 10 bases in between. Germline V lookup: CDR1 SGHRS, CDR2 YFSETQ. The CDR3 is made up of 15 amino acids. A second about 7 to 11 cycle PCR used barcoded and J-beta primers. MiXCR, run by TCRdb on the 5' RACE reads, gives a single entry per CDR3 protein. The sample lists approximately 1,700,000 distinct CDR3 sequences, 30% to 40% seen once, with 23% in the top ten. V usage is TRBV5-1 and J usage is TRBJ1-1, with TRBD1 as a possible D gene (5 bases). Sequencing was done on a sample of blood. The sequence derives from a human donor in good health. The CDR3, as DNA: TGCGCCAGCAGCTTGGACTGGGGACGGAACACTGAAGCTTTCTTT. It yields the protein CASSLDWGRNTEAFF.